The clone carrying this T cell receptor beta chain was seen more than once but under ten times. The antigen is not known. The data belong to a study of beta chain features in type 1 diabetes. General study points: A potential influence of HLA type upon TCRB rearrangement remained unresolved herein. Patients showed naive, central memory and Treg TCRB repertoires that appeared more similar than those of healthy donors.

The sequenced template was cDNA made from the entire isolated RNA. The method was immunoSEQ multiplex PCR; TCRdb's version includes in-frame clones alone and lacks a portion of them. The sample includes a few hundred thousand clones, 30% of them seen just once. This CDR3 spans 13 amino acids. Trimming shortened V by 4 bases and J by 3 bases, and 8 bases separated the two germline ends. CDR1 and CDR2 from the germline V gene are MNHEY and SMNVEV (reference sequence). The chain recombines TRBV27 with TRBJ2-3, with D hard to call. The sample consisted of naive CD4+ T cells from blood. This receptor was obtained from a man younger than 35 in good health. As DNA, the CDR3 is TGTGCCAGCAGTTCACTAACAACAGATACGCAGTATTTT. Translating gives CASSSLTTDTQYF.